This record looks at one T cell receptor (beta chain) sequence and its context. What it binds is unknown. The sample is drawn from a study of T cell responses to AZD1222 COVID-19 vaccine. The wider study: Second-dose schedules of about 4 or about 12 weeks were combined. Whole-study results and caveats: At baseline, seropositivity was found in only five or six AZD1222 recipients. No day 14 peak samples; only post-peak repertoires were characterized.

Profiling relied on immunoSEQ multiplex PCR, and the TCRdb table lists in-frame clones only, not all of them. Of about 120,000 clones in the sample, roughly 90% were seen once. The CDR3 has 14 amino acids. From germline, CDR1 is SGDLS and CDR2 YYNGEE. Trimming cost V 4 bases and J 0 bases; bases outside gene matches: 2. V and J are TRBV9 and TRBJ2-7; 9 bases map to TRBD2. Sequencing used peripheral blood, obtained on day 0 of AZD1222 vaccination. The sequence derives from an adult in good health. The DNA for the CDR3 is TGTGCCAGCAGCCCTAGCGGGGCCTCCTACGAGCAGTACTTC. Translation: CASSPSGASYEQYF.